The clone carrying this TCR beta chain showed up just once. No antigen is known for it. CDR3 and TCR beta VDJ profiling relied on a genomic DNA template. Via MiXCR, TCRdb re-called the reads, giving one row per CDR3 protein. The data hold fewer than 250,000 distinct CDR3 sequences, with approximately 49% observed a single time. These data originate in a study of CD8+CD57+ T cells in acquired aplastic anemia. Overall study context: Sorted cells (CD4+ and CD8+) yielded DNA amounts that averaged roughly 3.5 ug.

Findings of the study overall: A set of about 30 CD8+ CDR3 sequences was shared between patients and controls, and these sequences appeared highly expressed in patients. A significant difference in CD8+ Simpson's diversity between patients and controls was not found.

The CDR3 is made up of 16 amino acids. In germline, CDR1 is SQVTM, CDR2 ANQGSEA. The V segment lost 3 bases and the J segment 6 bases; nucleotides outside the gene matches: 6. The sequenced sample was sorted CD4+, CD8+, or CD8+CD57+ T cells (not recorded which) from PBMCs. This TCR derives from a human donor in good health, serving as a control. This sequence joins TRBV29-1 and TRBJ2-3; 16 bases are shared with TRBD2. CDR3 in amino acids: CSVEAPGLAGGDTQYF. The CDR3 DNA reads as TGCAGCGTTGAGGCGCCGGGACTAGCGGGGGGGGATACGCAGTATTTT.